The source of this TCR beta chain is a study of beta chain features in type 1 diabetes. Findings and caveats of the study: Researchers caution that PCR might favor shorter templates, equally among patients and controls. Moderate but significant shortening of TCRB CDR3s was recorded in all four CD4+ subsets from Type 1 diabetes patients.

The germline V gene has CDR1 KGHSH and CDR2 LQKENI. V shed 1 base, J shed 7 bases, and the junction held 6 bases outside the gene matches. This CDR3 is 14 amino acids long. Every bit of the isolated RNA underwent reverse transcription, so sequencing read expressed TCRB transcripts. Produced via immunoSEQ multiplex PCR; TCRdb's table is partial and in-frame only. This repertoire shows about 620,000 clones, around 15% found once; its top ten account for 0.09% to 0.095%. About this clone: Its antigen remains unknown.

Material: naive CD4+ T cells from blood. This sequence originates from a man aged 18 to 29 in good health. J is TRBJ1-1 and V is TRBV18; 7 bases map to TRBD1. CDR3 sequence: CASSPRGDRSEAFF. In DNA form, the CDR3 reads TGTGCCAGCTCACCACGAGGGGACAGAAGTGAAGCTTTCTTT.